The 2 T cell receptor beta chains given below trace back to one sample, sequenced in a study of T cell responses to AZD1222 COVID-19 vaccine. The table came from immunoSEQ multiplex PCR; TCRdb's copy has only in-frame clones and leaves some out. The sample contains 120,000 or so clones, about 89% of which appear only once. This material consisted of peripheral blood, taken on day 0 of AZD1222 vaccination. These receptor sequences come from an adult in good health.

The CDR3 DNA is TGTGCCATCAGTGAGTCGAGAGGACAGGGGGTCAATCAGCCCCAGCATTTT. As protein: CAISESRGQGVNQPQHF. V is TRBV10-3 and J is TRBJ1-5, with TRBD1 identical over 10 bases. Germline CDR1 is ENHRY and CDR2 is SYGVKD. Germline trimming cut 0 bases from V and 3 bases from J; bases unmatched to any gene: 5. The CDR3 sequence is 17 residues long.

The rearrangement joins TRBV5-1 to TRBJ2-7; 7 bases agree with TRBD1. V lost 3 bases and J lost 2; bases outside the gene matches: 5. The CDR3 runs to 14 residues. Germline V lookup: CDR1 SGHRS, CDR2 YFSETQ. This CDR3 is CASSYQTGPYEQYF. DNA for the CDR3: TGCGCCAGCAGCTATCAGACAGGGCCCTACGAGCAGTACTTC.